This TCR beta chain was observed in a study of T cell responses to AZD1222 COVID-19 vaccine. CDR1 is LGHNA and CDR2 is YNFKEQ in the germline V gene. This CDR3 contains 15 residues. The germline V and J ends were trimmed by 4 bases and 3 bases, with 15 bases remaining between them. In regard to this clone: No antigen is known for it.

General study findings and limits: It was only a handful of AZD1222 recipients who were seropositive at baseline. An increase in Spike-specific TCR breadth and depth was observed after two AZD1222 doses.

Measured with immunoSEQ multiplex PCR; TCRdb has only the in-frame clones, and not every one. The sample records 150,000 or so clones, less than 90% being singletons. Here the sequenced sample was peripheral blood, taken on day 0 of AZD1222 vaccination. The gene calls are TRBV4-2 and TRBJ1-2; D is unresolved. This TCR was sampled from an adult in good health. The CDR3 region is CASSPRIENHYGYTF. In DNA form, the CDR3 reads TGTGCCAGCAGCCCCCGGATAGAAAACCACTATGGCTACACCTTC.